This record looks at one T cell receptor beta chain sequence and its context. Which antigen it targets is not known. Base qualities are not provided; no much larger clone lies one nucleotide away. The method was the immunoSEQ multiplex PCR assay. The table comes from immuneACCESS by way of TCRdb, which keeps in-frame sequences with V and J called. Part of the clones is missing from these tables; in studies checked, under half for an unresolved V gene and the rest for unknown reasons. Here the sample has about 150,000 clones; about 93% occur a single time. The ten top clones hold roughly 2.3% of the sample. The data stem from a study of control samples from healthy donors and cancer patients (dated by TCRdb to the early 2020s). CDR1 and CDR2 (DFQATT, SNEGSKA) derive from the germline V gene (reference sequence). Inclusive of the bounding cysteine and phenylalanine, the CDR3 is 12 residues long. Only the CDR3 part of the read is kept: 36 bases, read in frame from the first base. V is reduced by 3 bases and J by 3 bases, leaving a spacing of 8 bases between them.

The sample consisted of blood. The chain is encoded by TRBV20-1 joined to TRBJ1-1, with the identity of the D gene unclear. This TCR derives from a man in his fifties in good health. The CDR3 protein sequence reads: CSASFAHTEAFF. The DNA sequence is TGCAGTGCTAGTTTTGCCCACACTGAAGCTTTCTTT.